Listed below are T cell receptor beta chains from one sample, sequenced in a study of T cells after yellow fever vaccination. TCRdb re-analysed the 5' RACE reads in MiXCR, keeping a single row per CDR3 protein. The sample shows roughly 50,000 distinct CDR3 sequences, around 7% of them seen only once. The sample in question was CD8+ T cells sorted from PBMCs, obtained less than 18 days after the first yellow fever vaccination. The receptors shown here come from a young man who received the YFV17D yellow fever vaccine. Each CDR3 is given with its conserved first and last residue. Each record gives: V gene, CDR3 length, D gene, J gene, clone size, CDR3 DNA, CDR3 protein. D genes are given only for firm matches. The size entry is marked missing in some rows and otherwise reads once, few, many or a size class.

v_call: TRBV19
cdr3_length: 12
d_call: NA
j_call: TRBJ1-2
clone_size: many
cdr3_nt: TGTGCCAGTATGCAGGGAAGGGATGGCTACACCTTC
cdr3_aa: CASMQGRDGYTF

v_call: TRBV9
cdr3_length: 15
d_call: TRBD1
j_call: TRBJ2-1
clone_size: many
cdr3_nt: TGTGCCAGCAGCGCAACAGGGGGCCCCTACAATGAGCAGTTCTTC
cdr3_aa: CASSATGGPYNEQFF

v_call: TRBV4-3
cdr3_length: 15
d_call: TRBD2
j_call: TRBJ2-1
clone_size: NA
cdr3_nt: TGCGCCAGCAGCCAACAGCTGGGGGGGAGTAATGAGCAGTTCTTC
cdr3_aa: CASSQQLGGSNEQFF

v_call: TRBV5-4
cdr3_length: 15
d_call: NA
j_call: TRBJ2-3
clone_size: NA
cdr3_nt: TGTGCCAGCAGCCGCGCCCAGCTAAACACAGATACGCAGTATTTT
cdr3_aa: CASSRAQLNTDTQYF

v_call: TRBV6-5
cdr3_length: 15
d_call: TRBD2
j_call: TRBJ2-1
clone_size: many
cdr3_nt: TGTGCCAGCACCCCACGTGGGAGGGAGTACAATGAGCAGTTCTTC
cdr3_aa: CASTPRGREYNEQFF

v_call: TRBV7-3
cdr3_length: 16
d_call: TRBD2
j_call: TRBJ2-2
clone_size: many
cdr3_nt: TGTGCCAGCAGCCCCTCTAGCGGGGGGGCGTCCGGGGAGCTGTTTTTT
cdr3_aa: CASSPSSGGASGELFF

v_call: TRBV12-3/TRBV12-4
cdr3_length: 14
d_call: NA
j_call: TRBJ1-6
clone_size: many
cdr3_nt: TGTGCCTCATCCCCCTATATATATAATTCACCCCTCCACTTT
cdr3_aa: CASSPYIYNSPLHF

v_call: TRBV7-8
cdr3_length: 18
d_call: TRBD2
j_call: TRBJ2-1
clone_size: few
cdr3_nt: TGTGCCAGCAGCTTAGGAGGGCGGGGGGTGTATTTGTACAATGAGCAGTTCTTC
cdr3_aa: CASSLGGRGVYLYNEQFF

v_call: TRBV11-1
cdr3_length: 16
d_call: NA
j_call: TRBJ2-2
clone_size: many
cdr3_nt: TGTGCCAGCAGCTTAGGCCCCCTCCACAACACCGGGGAGCTGTTTTTT
cdr3_aa: CASSLGPLHNTGELFF

v_call: TRBV7-2
cdr3_length: 14
d_call: TRBD1
j_call: TRBJ2-7
clone_size: few
cdr3_nt: TGTGCCAGCAGCTTCCGGGACAGACCCTACGAGCAGTACTTC
cdr3_aa: CASSFRDRPYEQYF

v_call: TRBV4-2
cdr3_length: 14
d_call: NA
j_call: TRBJ1-2
clone_size: many
cdr3_nt: TGTGCCAGCAGCCAGCAGGGAGAGGCTTCTGGCTACACCTTC
cdr3_aa: CASSQQGEASGYTF

v_call: TRBV19
cdr3_length: 15
d_call: NA
j_call: TRBJ2-3
clone_size: many
cdr3_nt: TGTGCCAGTAGTATATGGGAAACCAGCACAGATACGCAGTATTTT
cdr3_aa: CASSIWETSTDTQYF

v_call: TRBV12-3/TRBV12-4
cdr3_length: 13
d_call: TRBD1
j_call: TRBJ1-5
clone_size: many
cdr3_nt: TGTGCCAGCAGCACAGGGGTCGGTCAGCCCCAGCATTTT
cdr3_aa: CASSTGVGQPQHF

v_call: TRBV29-1
cdr3_length: 13
d_call: NA
j_call: TRBJ2-1
clone_size: once
cdr3_nt: TGCAGCGCCGGGACGGTGACCTACAATAAGCAGTTCTTC
cdr3_aa: CSAGTVTYNKQFF

v_call: TRBV4-3
cdr3_length: 18
d_call: NA
j_call: TRBJ1-1
clone_size: many
cdr3_nt: TGCGCCAGCAGCCACCTAAGAGGGCAGGGGCACATGAACACTGAAGCTTTCTTT
cdr3_aa: CASSHLRGQGHMNTEAFF

v_call: TRBV20-1
cdr3_length: 15
d_call: TRBD1
j_call: TRBJ1-5
clone_size: few
cdr3_nt: TGCAGTGCTAGAGTTACCAGGGGGCCAGGTCAGCCCCAGCATTTT
cdr3_aa: CSARVTRGPGQPQHF

v_call: TRBV4-2
cdr3_length: 21
d_call: NA
j_call: TRBJ2-6
clone_size: many
cdr3_nt: TGTGCCAGCAGCCAAGATAACACTGCTCACAACATTCGTTCTGGGGCCAACGTCCTGACTTTC
cdr3_aa: CASSQDNTAHNIRSGANVLTF

v_call: TRBV29-1
cdr3_length: 10
d_call: NA
j_call: TRBJ2-1
clone_size: many
cdr3_nt: TGCAGCGTTGAGAGAGCGGAGCAGTTCTTC
cdr3_aa: CSVERAEQFF

v_call: TRBV20-1
cdr3_length: 13
d_call: NA
j_call: TRBJ2-7
clone_size: NA
cdr3_nt: TGCTTCGCGAGCCAGGCTGCGGCCTACGAGCAGTACTTC
cdr3_aa: CFASQAAAYEQYF

v_call: TRBV12-3/TRBV12-4
cdr3_length: 14
d_call: NA
j_call: TRBJ2-5
clone_size: many
cdr3_nt: TGTGCCAGCAGTTCCGTCGAGTACCAAGAGACCCAGTACTTC
cdr3_aa: CASSSVEYQETQYF

v_call: TRBV18
cdr3_length: 16
d_call: NA
j_call: TRBJ1-1
clone_size: few
cdr3_nt: TGTGCCAGCTCACCATTTTGGTGGAAGGGGAACACTGAAGCTTTCTTT
cdr3_aa: CASSPFWWKGNTEAFF

v_call: TRBV7-6
cdr3_length: 16
d_call: NA
j_call: TRBJ1-6
clone_size: NA
cdr3_nt: TGTGCCAGCAGCTTAGAGAGTGTAGGGGGAGGATCACCCCTCCACTTT
cdr3_aa: CASSLESVGGGSPLHF

v_call: TRBV7-2
cdr3_length: 16
d_call: TRBD1
j_call: TRBJ1-5
clone_size: few
cdr3_nt: TGTGCCAGCAGCTGGGGACAGGGTGGAAGCAATCAGCCCCAGCATTTT
cdr3_aa: CASSWGQGGSNQPQHF

v_call: TRBV12-3/TRBV12-4
cdr3_length: 12
d_call: NA
j_call: TRBJ1-1
clone_size: many
cdr3_nt: TGTGCCAGCAGCATAATGGGGGGCGAAGAACAATTT
cdr3_aa: CASSIMGGEEQF

v_call: TRBV7-3
cdr3_length: 14
d_call: NA
j_call: TRBJ2-5
clone_size: few
cdr3_nt: TGTGCCAGCAGCTTACAAGGGGGTTGGGAGACCCAGTACTTC
cdr3_aa: CASSLQGGWETQYF

v_call: TRBV9
cdr3_length: 14
d_call: TRBD1
j_call: TRBJ1-3
clone_size: many
cdr3_nt: TGTGCCAGCAGCCCCCAGGGGGGGGGAAACACCATATATTTT
cdr3_aa: CASSPQGGGNTIYF

v_call: TRBV6-5
cdr3_length: 15
d_call: NA
j_call: TRBJ2-7
clone_size: many
cdr3_nt: TGTGCCAGCAGTTACCAGGGTTCCCTCTACTACGAGCAGTACTTC
cdr3_aa: CASSYQGSLYYEQYF

v_call: TRBV11-2
cdr3_length: 15
d_call: NA
j_call: TRBJ2-3
clone_size: NA
cdr3_nt: TGTGCCAGCAGCCCTACACCTCTACGCACAGATACGCAGTATTTT
cdr3_aa: CASSPTPLRTDTQYF

v_call: TRBV5-5
cdr3_length: 13
d_call: NA
j_call: TRBJ2-5
clone_size: many
cdr3_nt: TGTGCCAGCAGCTTCCCTAGCGAGGAGACCCAGTACTTC
cdr3_aa: CASSFPSEETQYF

v_call: TRBV5-1
cdr3_length: 16
d_call: TRBD2
j_call: TRBJ2-3
clone_size: many
cdr3_nt: TGCGCCAGCAGCTTGGAGGTTAGCGGGGTTACAGATACGCAGTATTTT
cdr3_aa: CASSLEVSGVTDTQYF

v_call: TRBV27
cdr3_length: 15
d_call: NA
j_call: TRBJ2-6
clone_size: many
cdr3_nt: TGTGCCAGCAGTGCCCAGAGGGCTGGGGCCAACGTCCTGACTTTC
cdr3_aa: CASSAQRAGANVLTF

v_call: TRBV19
cdr3_length: 15
d_call: NA
j_call: TRBJ1-2
clone_size: few
cdr3_nt: TGTGCCAGTAGAAATTCCGGGCGCAGGGACTATGGCTACACCTTC
cdr3_aa: CASRNSGRRDYGYTF

v_call: TRBV19
cdr3_length: 15
d_call: NA
j_call: TRBJ1-5
clone_size: many
cdr3_nt: TGTGCCAGTAGGGCTTATCAGGGGTCAAATCAGCCCCAGCATTTT
cdr3_aa: CASRAYQGSNQPQHF

v_call: TRBV5-1
cdr3_length: 17
d_call: TRBD2
j_call: TRBJ2-5
clone_size: many
cdr3_nt: TGCGCCAGCAGCTTGGCCCCTAGCGGGGGGGCTGGGGAGACCCAGTACTTC
cdr3_aa: CASSLAPSGGAGETQYF

v_call: TRBV3-1
cdr3_length: 17
d_call: NA
j_call: TRBJ2-1
clone_size: NA
cdr3_nt: TGTGCCAGCAGCCCTCCCCCCGGGAGGGGGCGTTACAATGAGCAGTTCTTC
cdr3_aa: CASSPPPGRGRYNEQFF

v_call: TRBV7-9
cdr3_length: 17
d_call: NA
j_call: TRBJ1-5
clone_size: many
cdr3_nt: TGTGCCAGCAGCTTAGTCGGGGGACCTTATAGCAATCAGCCCCAGCATTTT
cdr3_aa: CASSLVGGPYSNQPQHF

v_call: TRBV13
cdr3_length: 14
d_call: NA
j_call: TRBJ1-1
clone_size: NA
cdr3_nt: TGTGCCAGCAGCTCCCCTCCTAGGGGGACTGAAGCTTTCTTT
cdr3_aa: CASSSPPRGTEAFF

v_call: TRBV27
cdr3_length: 14
d_call: NA
j_call: TRBJ2-3
clone_size: few
cdr3_nt: TGTGCCAGCAGTTTGTCAGATAGCACAGATACGCAGTATTTT
cdr3_aa: CASSLSDSTDTQYF

v_call: TRBV12-3/TRBV12-4
cdr3_length: 15
d_call: TRBD2
j_call: TRBJ2-3
clone_size: many
cdr3_nt: TGTGCCAGCAGTGATAAAGCGGGGGGGCCAAATACGCAGTATTTT
cdr3_aa: CASSDKAGGPNTQYF

v_call: TRBV27
cdr3_length: 14
d_call: TRBD1
j_call: TRBJ2-1
clone_size: many
cdr3_nt: TGTGCCAGCAGTTCCGGGACAGGGAAGAATGAGCAGTTCTTC
cdr3_aa: CASSSGTGKNEQFF

v_call: TRBV4-3
cdr3_length: 16
d_call: NA
j_call: TRBJ1-1
clone_size: many
cdr3_nt: TGCGCCAGCAGCCATAAGTATGGGGGACGATCATTTGAAGCTTTCTTT
cdr3_aa: CASSHKYGGRSFEAFF

v_call: TRBV5-1
cdr3_length: 15
d_call: TRBD1
j_call: TRBJ2-2
clone_size: many
cdr3_nt: TGCGCCAGCAGCTTCAGAACAGGGGTTGGCGGGGAGCTGTTTTTT
cdr3_aa: CASSFRTGVGGELFF

v_call: TRBV4-3
cdr3_length: 17
d_call: TRBD1
j_call: TRBJ1-2
clone_size: many
cdr3_nt: TGCGCCAGCAGCCAAGACTCGTGGGACAGGGATAACTATGGCTACACCTTC
cdr3_aa: CASSQDSWDRDNYGYTF

v_call: TRBV21-1
cdr3_length: 11
d_call: NA
j_call: TRBJ2-7
clone_size: many
cdr3_nt: TGTGCTCCCCAGTGGGTCGACGAGCAGTACTTC
cdr3_aa: CAPQWVDEQYF

v_call: TRBV12-3/TRBV12-4
cdr3_length: 14
d_call: NA
j_call: TRBJ2-2
clone_size: many
cdr3_nt: TGTGCCAGCAGTTTATGGGAGAACACCGGGGAGCTGTTTTTT
cdr3_aa: CASSLWENTGELFF

v_call: TRBV6-2/TRBV6-3
cdr3_length: 15
d_call: TRBD2
j_call: TRBJ2-5
clone_size: many
cdr3_nt: TGTGCCAGCAGTGTGACTAGCGGGGGGCAAGAGACCCAGTACTTC
cdr3_aa: CASSVTSGGQETQYF

v_call: TRBV5-4
cdr3_length: 13
d_call: NA
j_call: TRBJ2-2
clone_size: many
cdr3_nt: TGTGCCAGCCATGGTTGGAACACCGGGGAGCTGTTTTTT
cdr3_aa: CASHGWNTGELFF

v_call: TRBV4-3
cdr3_length: 16
d_call: NA
j_call: TRBJ2-6
clone_size: NA
cdr3_nt: TGCGCCAGCAGCCAAGATGGAAGCTCTGGGGCCAACGTCCTGACTTTC
cdr3_aa: CASSQDGSSGANVLTF

v_call: TRBV10-2
cdr3_length: 15
d_call: NA
j_call: TRBJ2-5
clone_size: many
cdr3_nt: TGCGCCAGCAACCGGATGGGAACCCCCAAAGAGACCCAGTACTTC
cdr3_aa: CASNRMGTPKETQYF

v_call: TRBV12-3/TRBV12-4
cdr3_length: 15
d_call: NA
j_call: TRBJ1-2
clone_size: many
cdr3_nt: TGTGCCAGCAGTCCGGGAGGGGGGACTATCTATGGCTACACCTTC
cdr3_aa: CASSPGGGTIYGYTF

v_call: TRBV11-2
cdr3_length: 12
d_call: NA
j_call: TRBJ2-7
clone_size: many
cdr3_nt: TGTGCCAGCAGCAGGGGGGGAATCGAGCAGTACTTC
cdr3_aa: CASSRGGIEQYF

v_call: TRBV7-2
cdr3_length: 16
d_call: TRBD1
j_call: TRBJ1-5
clone_size: NA
cdr3_nt: TGTGCCAGCAGCTTGGCAGGGGGCTGGGGCAATCAGCCCCAGCATTTT
cdr3_aa: CASSLAGGWGNQPQHF

v_call: TRBV6-1
cdr3_length: 12
d_call: NA
j_call: TRBJ2-1
clone_size: many
cdr3_nt: TGTGCCAGCAGCGGACTATACAATGAGCAGTTCTTC
cdr3_aa: CASSGLYNEQFF

v_call: TRBV6-1
cdr3_length: 12
d_call: NA
j_call: TRBJ1-2
clone_size: many
cdr3_nt: TGTGCCAGCAGTGGGGGCCCAGATGGCTACACCTTC
cdr3_aa: CASSGGPDGYTF

v_call: TRBV4-3
cdr3_length: 16
d_call: TRBD1
j_call: TRBJ2-1
clone_size: many
cdr3_nt: TGCGCCAGCAGCGCCAGTTGGGGGACAGGGGTAGATGAGCAGTTCTTC
cdr3_aa: CASSASWGTGVDEQFF

v_call: TRBV29-1
cdr3_length: 13
d_call: NA
j_call: TRBJ1-2
clone_size: many
cdr3_nt: TGCAGCGTTGTTGGACGGCTTAACTATGGCTACACCTTC
cdr3_aa: CSVVGRLNYGYTF

v_call: TRBV15
cdr3_length: 14
d_call: NA
j_call: TRBJ1-6
clone_size: NA
cdr3_nt: TGTGCCACCAGCAGAGAGGCAGGCGCTTCACCCCTCCACTTT
cdr3_aa: CATSREAGASPLHF

v_call: TRBV11-3
cdr3_length: 17
d_call: TRBD1
j_call: TRBJ2-2
clone_size: many
cdr3_nt: TGTGCCAGCAGCCAAGGGACAGGGGGTTTGAACACCGGGGAGCTGTTTTTT
cdr3_aa: CASSQGTGGLNTGELFF